This T cell receptor beta chain is from a study of T cells expressing NK-cell markers. The study, taken as a whole, reports: Whether expanded NKG2C+ T cell clones recognized HCMV stayed uncertain.

The length of the CDR3 is 17 residues. The germline CDR1 and CDR2 sequences are SGHRS and YFSETQ. Remarks on this clonotype: Its target is unknown.

TCRdb reprocessed the 5' RACE reads and stores each CDR3 protein as one record, lacking DNA. The specimen's table records roughly 380,000 distinct CDR3 sequences. Sequencing input: blood T cells: a sorted CD56 or NKG2C T cell subset, CD4+ or CD8+ T cells, or bulk PBMC T cells (not recorded which). The source of this sequence is a man between 18 and 69 years old in good health. The chain couples TRBV5-1 to TRBJ2-3; TCRdb gives TRBD1 as the D gene, but with no DNA this cannot be confirmed. The CDR3 sequence is CASSLANVGQGMDTQYF.